These 2 T cell receptor beta chains originate from one sample sequenced in a study of T cells in Graves' hyperthyroidism and ophthalmopathy. TCR beta CDR3 sequences were amplified from RNA transcripts. The TCR CDR3 was amplified in a first-round RT-PCR using the HTBI primer set. TCRdb ran MiXCR on the multiplex PCR reads and lists one entry per CDR3 protein. The table has fewer than 450,000 distinct CDR3 sequences, about a sixth seen once; the top ten hold 30% to 35%. The sequencing sample was made of blood. The receptors were gathered from a woman aged 25 to 39 with Graves' hyperthyroidism that later progressed to Graves' ophthalmopathy.

The chain links TRBV27 to TRBJ1-2; D remains ambiguous. Germline lookup yields CDR1 MNHEY and CDR2 SMNVEV (reference sequence). This CDR3 spans 16 amino acids. The V gene lost 5 bases and the J gene lost 1 base, with 17 bases spanning the gap. As DNA, the CDR3 is TGTGCCAGCAGTCCCACCCTCCCAGGTATTAACTATGGCTACACCTTC. It yields the protein CASSPTLPGINYGYTF.

This clonotype came up many times. This rearrangement joins TRBV12-3 or TRBV12-4 to TRBJ2-7; TRBD1 matches at 9 bases. This CDR3 spans 14 amino acids. V shed 8 bases, J shed 5 bases, and the junction held 10 bases outside the gene matches. The CDR3 is CASGLTGGVNEQYF. The CDR3 DNA is TGTGCCAGCGGATTGACAGGGGGAGTCAACGAGCAGTACTTC.